This TCR beta chain was identified in a study of blood T cell repertoires in COVID-19. Study context: Samples of COVID-19 (acute and convalescent) were obtained from the United States, Italy and Spain. T cells, B-cell-depleted T cells, or PBMCs supplied cDNA or gDNA.

As to this clone: At one of its ends the junction is not consistent with the germline gene, which may arise from a read error.

CDR1 SSHAT and CDR2 FNYEAQ come from the germline V gene (reference sequence). CDR3 length: 15 amino acids. Original methodology: From reference gene primer amplification, estimates of nucleated cell counts were derived. Measured with immunoSEQ multiplex PCR; TCRdb has only the in-frame clones, and not every one. The V and J calls and clone size are taken from that table; D and trimming were inferred from the DNA. In the table there are under 250,000 clones, 86% of which are singletons. Sequencing was performed on peripheral blood. This TCR came from an older woman who had recovered from COVID-19. This chain uses TRBV7-7 with TRBJ1-3; perhaps TRBD1 as D (5 bases). In nucleotides, the CDR3 is TGTGCTAGCAGACAGACCTCCCCTCTGGGAAACACCATATATTTT. Its translation: CASRQTSPLGNTIYF.